Sequencing of this TCR beta chain was carried out in a study of T cell responses to AZD1222 COVID-19 vaccine. Broader study findings: Sampled repertoires all dated from after the peak T cell response. Seropositive at baseline were only a handful of AZD1222 recipients. Regions 160-218 and 743-854 dominated among vaccine-associated CD4 TCRs spanning spike.

Data came from immunoSEQ multiplex PCR; TCRdb stores just in-frame clones and leaves some out. The data show 130,000 to 150,000 clones, under 95% seen once. Notes on this clone: As yet, its antigen is unknown.

The germline V gene encodes CDR1 LGHDT and CDR2 YNNKEL (reference sequence). V lost 4 bases to trimming and J lost 5 bases; unmatched junction nucleotides: 7. The CDR3 is 14 amino acids. The chain recombines TRBV3-1 (or the pseudogene TRBV3-2) with TRBJ2-7; TRBD1 aligns across 8 bases. This receptor was identified in an adult in good health. The sample in question was peripheral blood, obtained on day 0 of AZD1222 vaccination. Here the CDR3 DNA reads TGTGCCAGCAGCCGCCCTGACAGGGGAGACGAGCAGTACTTC. This codes for CASSRPDRGDEQYF.